The text below deals with one T cell receptor beta chain. The entry originates in a study of beta chain features in type 1 diabetes. Every bit of the isolated RNA underwent reverse transcription, so sequencing read expressed TCRB transcripts. Data came from immunoSEQ multiplex PCR; TCRdb stores just in-frame clones and leaves some out. The table records about 410,000 clones, 11% to 15% of them present only once. The receptor comes from a man aged 30 to 39 in good health. The specimen was naive CD4+ T cells from blood.

In DNA, the CDR3 is TGTGCCAGCAGCGTAGAGGGGGATAATTCACCCCTCCACTTT. This sequence encodes CASSVEGDNSPLHF. The rearrangement links TRBV9 to TRBJ1-6, with D possibly TRBD1 on 6 matching bases. The CDR3 totals 14 residues. From germline, CDR1 is SGDLS and CDR2 YYNGEE. Trimming shortened V by 0 bases and J by 5 bases, and 6 bases separated the two germline ends. The variable domain in full, with the rest retrieved from reference TRBV9 and TRBJ1-6, is DSGVTQTPKHLITATGQRVTLRCSPRSGDLSVYWYQQSLDQGLQFLIQYYNGEERAKGNILERFSAQQFPDLHSELNLSSLELGDSALYFCASSVEGDNSPLHFGNGTRLTVT.